Detailed here is one T cell receptor (beta chain). Its specificity is unknown. Germline V gives CDR1 MNHNS, CDR2 SASEGT. The CDR3 has 15 amino acids. V was clipped by 5 bases and J by 4 bases; unmatched bases: 7. This record belongs to a study of T cells in Graves' hyperthyroidism and ophthalmopathy. Study-wide findings and caveats: Before onset, by a median of approximately 6.8 months, the model predicted ophthalmopathy. Peripheral blood also featured most of the thyroid clonotypes expanded above 0.001.

TCR beta CDR3 region amplification was performed from RNA transcripts. Carried out on the TCR CDR3, a first-round RT-PCR used the HTBI primer set. TCRdb fed the multiplex PCR reads into MiXCR, producing one record per CDR3 protein. The data show about 560,000 distinct CDR3 sequences, roughly a sixth seen once. The definition of stable Graves' hyperthyroidism was no ophthalmopathy progression within 18 months. The chain has TRBV6-1 and TRBJ2-3; TRBD1 matches 9 bases. This receptor was identified in a woman aged 18-35 years with Graves' hyperthyroidism. The material sequenced was blood. The CDR3 protein is CASSKDRGTPDTQYF. CDR3 in DNA: TGTGCCAGCAGTAAAGACAGGGGGACTCCAGATACGCAGTATTTT.